The 28 T cell receptor beta chains reported below all come from one sample, sequenced in a study of T cell changes during pregnancy in multiple sclerosis. Method: immunoSEQ multiplex PCR; TCRdb's copy keeps in-frame clones and lacks some. The sample holds 69,000 or so clones, approximately 90% seen once. Sequenced material: peripheral blood, taken in the third trimester of pregnancy. Receptor source: a female donor with multiple sclerosis, enrolled in a pregnancy study.

V gene TRBV27 combines with J gene TRBJ2-1; a weak D match, TRBD2 (5 bases). This CDR3 region has 14 residues. Trimming took 8 bases from V and 4 from J, leaving 15 bases between them. Germline V CDR1 and CDR2: MNHEY, SMNVEV (reference sequence). Here the CDR3 DNA reads TGTGCCAGCGGGCCGGACTTGCCGTACAATGAGCAGTTCTTC. Its translation is CASGPDLPYNEQFF.

The chain has TRBV5-6 and TRBJ2-1; 11 bases align to TRBD2. The CDR3 length is 15 residues. The V gene end was trimmed by 2 bases and the J gene end by 8 bases; junction bases not matched to a gene: 6. Germline assignment: CDR1 SGHDT and CDR2 YYEEEE. CDR3 region: CASSLQLAGAHEQFF. The CDR3 bases are TGTGCCAGCAGCTTACAACTAGCGGGGGCCCATGAGCAGTTCTTC.

This chain connects TRBV10-1 to TRBJ1-4; no firm D call. The CDR3 is made up of 13 amino acids. Trimming stripped 3 bases from V and 7 bases from J, with 9 bases between. CDR1 is WNHNN and CDR2 is SYGVQD in the germline V gene (reference sequence). CDR3 in amino acids: CASSDPGSEKLFF. The CDR3 DNA sequence: TGCGCCAGCAGTGACCCCGGGAGTGAAAAACTGTTTTTT.

A single count supports this clone. The chain joins TRBV12-1 to TRBJ2-5; no check of the table's D call, TRBD2, against the DNA was made. TRBV12-1 is shown as a pseudogene. CDR3 length: 16 amino acids. The CDR3 nucleotides are TGTGCCAGCAGCTTTTTGGGACTAGCGGGGAAAGAGACCCAGTACTTC. This codes for CASSFLGLAGKETQYF.

V is TRBV11-1 and J is TRBJ1-1, with 7 bases identical to TRBD1. The germline CDR1 and CDR2 sequences are SGHAT and FQDESV (reference sequence). Trimming cost V 2 bases and J 0 bases; bases outside gene matches: 6. This CDR3 is 16 amino acids long. The CDR3 region has the DNA TGTGCCAGCAGCTTAAACAGGGGAGGAGTGAACACTGAAGCTTTCTTT. Translation: CASSLNRGGVNTEAFF.

The chain carries TRBV7-8 and TRBJ1-5, with D possibly being TRBD1 (6 bases). The CDR3 has 14 residues. In germline, CDR1 is SGHVS, CDR2 FQNEAQ. Trimming left V 4 bases short and J 7 bases short, with 14 bases between. CDR3 DNA: TGTGCCAGCAGCTCGGCCCGCAGGGGACAGCCCCAGCATTTT. It codes for CASSSARRGQPQHF. The full variable domain, with the rest looked up from reference TRBV7-8 and TRBJ1-5, is GAGVSQSPRYKVAKRGQDVALRCDPISGHVSLFWYQQALGQGPEFLTYFQNEAQLDKSGLPSDRFFAERPEGSVSTLKIQRTQQEDSAVYLCASSSARRGQPQHFGDGTRLSIL.

CDR3 bases: TGCGCCAGCAGCCAGATGGACAGTTCCTATGGCTACACCTTC. Translation: CASSQMDSSYGYTF. This rearrangement joins TRBV4-1 to TRBJ1-2; a possible D gene is TRBD1 (6 bases). Germline loops: CDR1 MGHRA, CDR2 YSYEKL. V lost 3 bases to trimming and J lost 4 bases, with 12 bases between them. The CDR3 loop spans 14 amino acids.

This sequence joins TRBV5-6 and TRBJ2-3, with 8 bases that match TRBD1. The germline V gene encodes CDR1 SGHDT and CDR2 YYEEEE. The length of the CDR3 is 15 residues. Trimming took 3 bases from V and 7 from J; bases not matched to a gene: 10. The CDR3 here is CASSYRDRGIHTQYF. CDR3 coding DNA: TGTGCCAGCAGCTACCGAGACAGGGGAATACATACGCAGTATTTT. The complete variable domain, with remaining parts taken from reference TRBV5-6 and TRBJ2-3, reads DAGVTQSPTHLIKTRGQQVTLRCSPKSGHDTVSWYQQALGQGPQFIFQYYEEEERQRGNFPDRFSGHQFPNYSSELNVNALLLGDSALYLCASSYRDRGIHTQYFGPGTRLTVL.

The chain joins TRBV5-1 to TRBJ2-7, with 8 positions matching TRBD1. Germline CDR1 SGHRS, CDR2 YFSETQ. The CDR3 length is 14 residues. J was trimmed by 3 bases and V by 4 bases; bases with no gene match: 6. The CDR3 region is CASSLMTGDYEQYF. In DNA, the CDR3 is TGCGCCAGCAGCCTGATGACAGGGGACTACGAGCAGTACTTC.

This chain joins TRBV6-1 and TRBJ2-3; TRBD1 agrees at 8 bases. After removal of 4 bases from V and 2 bases from J, the junction contained 8 bases not matched to a gene. This CDR3 contains 16 residues. Germline V gene data show CDR1 as MNHNS and CDR2 as SASEGT. CDR3 nucleotide sequence: TGTGCCAGCAGTGGGAACGACAGGGGCGTCACAGATACGCAGTATTTT. This codes for CASSGNDRGVTDTQYF.

The chain joins TRBV7-2 to TRBJ2-1, with a tentative D call TRBD2 (7 bases). V was clipped by 2 bases and J by 7 bases, with 15 bases between them. The CDR3 length is 15 residues. Germline CDR1 and CDR2: SGHTA and FQGNSA. In DNA, the CDR3 is TGTGCCAGCAGCTTATTCCCCCGGGGGGCGAATGAGCAGTTCTTC. Residues: CASSLFPRGANEQFF.

The V gene is TRBV5-1, the J gene TRBJ1-2; 8 bases match TRBD1. The CDR3 has 13 amino acids. Losses at the gene ends were 4 bases for V and 2 bases for J; bases not matched to a gene: 1. The germline gives CDR1 SGHRS, CDR2 YFSETQ. The CDR3 loop reads CASSGTGNYGYTF. The CDR3 DNA follows: TGCGCCAGCAGCGGGACAGGAAACTATGGCTACACCTTC.

This clone has just a few counts. This chain joins TRBV7-2 and TRBJ1-1, with no clear D. The CDR3 is 14 amino acids. The V end was cut by 2 bases, the J end by 8 bases, with 15 bases between. Germline V gives CDR1 SGHTA, CDR2 FQGNSA. CDR3 protein: CASSLMGRVQEAFF. CDR3 sequence (DNA): TGTGCCAGCAGCTTAATGGGGAGGGTTCAAGAAGCTTTCTTT.

The rearrangement uses TRBV29-1 and TRBJ1-1, with unresolved D. CDR3 length equals 14 residues. Germline V lookup: CDR1 SQVTM, CDR2 ANQGSEA. The V gene lost 3 bases and the J gene lost 4 bases, with 15 bases spanning the gap. The CDR3 nucleotides read TGCAGCGTTGAGTGGAGGGTAAGCCGCACTGAAGCTTTCTTT. This encodes CSVEWRVSRTEAFF.

V usage is TRBV5-4 and J usage is TRBJ1-2, with D perhaps TRBD1 (5 bases). Germline V lookup: CDR1 SGHNT, CDR2 YYREEE (reference sequence). V was cut by 4 bases and J by 2 bases, with 9 bases left in between. The CDR3 has 13 residues. The DNA of the CDR3 is TGTGCCAGCAGCATCGACAGCAACTATGGCTACACCTTC. Protein: CASSIDSNYGYTF.

The chain uses TRBV19 and TRBJ1-5; D possibly corresponds to TRBD1 (5 bases). Germline CDR1 is LNHDA and CDR2 is SQIVND (reference sequence). Between the trimmed V and J ends, which lost 6 bases and 4 bases, there was a span of 13 bases. This CDR3 is 14 amino acids long. The CDR3 DNA follows: TGTGCCAGTAGACCGACGGGGGGGAATCAGCCCCAGCATTTT. Its protein is CASRPTGGNQPQHF.

This clone has just one count. The CDR3 DNA is TGTGCCAGCAGCCCCGACAGGAACTATGGCTACACCTTC. Translated, it gives CASSPDRNYGYTF. The chain uses TRBV11-2 and TRBJ1-2; perhaps TRBD1 as D (6 bases). CDR1 is SGHAT, CDR2 FQNNGV, per germline. CDR3 length equals 13 residues. The V gene lost 5 bases and the J gene lost 2 bases, with 9 bases spanning the gap.

The J gene is TRBJ2-2, the V gene TRBV5-5; TRBD1 matches 7 bases. The CDR3 is made up of 14 amino acids. Germline CDR1 SGHKS, CDR2 YYEKEE (reference sequence). V was clipped by 1 base and J by 6 bases; unmatched bases: 3. The CDR3 nucleotides are TGTGCCAGCAGCTTGTGGCAGGGGGCCGGGGAGCTGTTTTTT. This gives the protein CASSLWQGAGELFF.

This chain joins TRBV7-9 and TRBJ2-3; 7 nucleotides line up with TRBD2. CDR1 SEHNR and CDR2 FQNEAQ come from the germline V gene (reference sequence). This CDR3 region has 15 residues. After removal of 3 bases from V and 2 bases from J, the junction contained 5 bases not matched to a gene. CDR3 in amino acids: CASSLASGLTDTQYF. CDR3 sequence (DNA): TGTGCCAGCAGCTTGGCTAGCGGACTCACAGATACGCAGTATTTT.

This rearrangement joins TRBV4-3 to TRBJ1-1, with 8 bases lining up with TRBD1. This CDR3 has 17 residues. The germline CDR1 and CDR2 sequences are LGHNA and YSLEER. With 0 bases clipped from V and 4 bases from J, the junction kept 10 bases outside the gene matches. CDR3 nucleotide sequence: TGCGCCAGCAGCCAAGAGGTTTCAGGGGGCAGCATCACTGAAGCTTTCTTT. It yields the protein CASSQEVSGGSITEAFF.

This chain joins TRBV28 and TRBJ1-1; D is unresolved. The CDR3 is made up of 11 amino acids. Germline V lookup: CDR1 MDHEN, CDR2 SYDVKM. V was clipped by 4 bases and J by 8 bases, with 8 bases between them. CDR3 sequence: CASSYAGEAFF. The CDR3 DNA follows: TGTGCCAGCAGTTATGCCGGGGAAGCTTTCTTT.

This clone appeared a few times. The chain employs TRBV2 and TRBJ2-5; D is perhaps TRBD1 (5 bases). With 7 bases removed from V and 7 bases from J, the gap between germline ends came to 16 bases. The CDR3 is 13 residues long. Germline assignment: CDR1 SNHLY and CDR2 FYNNEI. The chain's CDR3 is CASTPGPLGTQYF. The CDR3 DNA is TGTGCCAGCACCCCAGGGCCCCTGGGGACCCAGTACTTC.

The gene calls are TRBV2 and TRBJ1-4; 8 bases are shared with TRBD1. There are 17 residues in the CDR3. After removal of 6 bases from V and 0 bases from J, the junction contained 9 bases not matched to a gene. Germline values: CDR1 SNHLY, CDR2 FYNNEI. The CDR3 loop is CASSPGQGAPTNEKLFF. As DNA, the CDR3 is TGTGCCAGCAGCCCTGGACAGGGAGCGCCAACTAATGAAAAACTGTTTTTT.

J is TRBJ2-1 and V is TRBV4-3, with 12 bases aligning to TRBD2. CDR1 LGHNA and CDR2 YSLEER come from the germline V gene. The length of the CDR3 is 16 residues. V shed 5 bases and J 3 bases; nucleotides not matched to a gene: 5. The CDR3 DNA is TGCGCCAGCAGCTCGCGGACTAGCGGGGTCTACAATGAGCAGTTCTTC. Its protein is CASSSRTSGVYNEQFF.

V is TRBV2 and J is TRBJ2-1; D perhaps matches TRBD2 (5 bases). CDR1 is SNHLY, CDR2 FYNNEI, per germline. The CDR3 consists of 14 residues. Trimming removed 4 bases from V and 2 bases from J, with 9 bases in between. CDR3 nucleotide sequence: TGTGCCAGCAGTGTCCCGACTACCTACAATGAGCAGTTCTTC. It yields the protein CASSVPTTYNEQFF.

Here the CDR3 DNA reads TGTGCCAGGCCTCGGGACAGGGCTGGATACGAGCAGTACTTC. Amino acids: CARPRDRAGYEQYF. This chain connects TRBV6-4 to TRBJ2-7, with 9 bases identical to TRBD1. With 9 bases clipped from V and 4 bases from J, the junction kept 10 bases outside the gene matches. In germline, CDR1 is MRHNA, CDR2 SNTAGT. The length of the CDR3 is 14 residues.

This chain connects TRBV19 to TRBJ1-4; unclear D gene. CDR3 size: 13 residues. Germline values: CDR1 LNHDA, CDR2 SQIVND (reference sequence). Between the trimmed V and J ends, which lost 2 bases and 9 bases, there was a span of 10 bases. CDR3 region: CASSINRSQKLFF. The CDR3 DNA sequence: TGTGCCAGTAGTATAAACAGATCCCAAAAACTGTTTTTT.

This chain uses TRBV18 with TRBJ1-3; D remains unclear. Trimming pared 2 bases from V and 2 bases from J, leaving 7 bases between. CDR3 length equals 14 residues. Germline V gene data show CDR1 as KGHSH and CDR2 as LQKENI. CDR3 DNA: TGTGCCAGCTCACCATCCGCAGCTGGAAACACCATATATTTT. As protein: CASSPSAAGNTIYF.